The 4 T cell receptor beta chains below come from one sample, sequenced in a study of T cell changes during pregnancy in multiple sclerosis (dated by TCRdb to between 2018 and 2021). Library preparation used the immunoSEQ multiplex PCR assay. The clones in this table, taken by TCRdb from immuneACCESS, are in-frame only. Not every clone is retained; where verified, under half of the shortfall comes from an unresolved V gene, and the cause of the rest is unknown. The sample records around 63,000 clones, 91% of which are singletons. The leading ten clones occupy about 2.2% of the sample. Specimen: peripheral blood, collected in the third trimester of pregnancy. The receptors originated from a female donor in good health, enrolled as a control in a pregnancy study.

The V call is TRBV5-6, the J call TRBJ1-5, with 7 nucleotides matching TRBD1. V lost 0 bases, J lost 3 bases, and 3 bases stayed unmatched. The CDR3 covers 15 residues. CDR1 and CDR2 (germline): SGHDT, YYEEEE. The CDR3 spells CASSLGRGANQPQHF. The CDR3 DNA reads TGTGCCAGCAGCTTGGGCAGGGGGGCCAATCAGCCCCAGCATTTT.

V usage is TRBV6-6 and J usage is TRBJ2-3; D is perhaps TRBD1 (5 bases). The CDR3 totals 14 residues. The V and J ends lost 6 bases and 4 bases respectively, with 14 bases between them. Per the germline V gene, CDR1 is MNHNY and CDR2 is SVGAGI (reference sequence). The CDR3 sequence is CASSPRGRSDTQYF. As DNA, the CDR3 is TGTGCCAGCAGCCCAAGGGGTAGGTCAGATACGCAGTATTTT.

The chain links TRBV30 to TRBJ2-7; D gene uncertain. Germline V gene data show CDR1 as GTSNPN and CDR2 as SVGIG (reference sequence). V lost 3 bases and J lost 4, with 19 bases in between. CDR3 length equals 15 residues. The CDR3 DNA reads TGTGCCTGGAGCCTTCCCAGAAGTAGCTTGTACGAGCAGTACTTC. Translating gives CAWSLPRSSLYEQYF. Full variable domain (rest looked up from reference TRBV30 and TRBJ2-7): SQTIHQWPATLVQPVGSPLSLECTVEGTSNPNLYWYRQAAGRGLQLLFYSVGIGQISSEVPQNLSASRPQDRQFILSSKKLLLSDSGFYLCAWSLPRSSLYEQYFGPGTRLTVT.

This chain links TRBV4-2 with TRBJ1-2; D not resolved. V lost 4 bases and J lost 3, with 15 bases in between. The CDR3 is made up of 15 amino acids. Germline-derived CDR1 and CDR2 are LGHNA and YNFKEQ. The CDR3, as DNA: TGTGCCAGCAGCCTTAACAAATGGGGAGACTATGGCTACACCTTC. Translating gives CASSLNKWGDYGYTF.